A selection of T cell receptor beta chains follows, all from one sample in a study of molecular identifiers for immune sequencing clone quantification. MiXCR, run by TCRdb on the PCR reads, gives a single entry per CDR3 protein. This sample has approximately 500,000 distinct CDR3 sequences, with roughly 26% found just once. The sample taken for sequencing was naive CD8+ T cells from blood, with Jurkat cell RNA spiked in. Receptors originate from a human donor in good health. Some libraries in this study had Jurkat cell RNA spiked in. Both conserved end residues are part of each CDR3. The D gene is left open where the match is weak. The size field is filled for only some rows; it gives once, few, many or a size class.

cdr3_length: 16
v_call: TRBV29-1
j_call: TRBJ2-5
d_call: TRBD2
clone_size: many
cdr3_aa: CSVVGEAGAGRETQYF
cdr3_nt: TGCAGCGTTGTAGGGGAAGCGGGAGCAGGACGAGAGACCCAGTACTTC

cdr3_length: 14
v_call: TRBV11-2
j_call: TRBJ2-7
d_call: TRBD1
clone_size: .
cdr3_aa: CASSGTARAYEQYF
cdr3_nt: TGTGCCAGCAGCGGGACAGCCCGTGCCTACGAGCAGTACTTC

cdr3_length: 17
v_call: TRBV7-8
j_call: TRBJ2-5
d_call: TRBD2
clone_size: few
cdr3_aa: CASRFSRGGVFEETQYF
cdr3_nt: TGTGCCAGCAGGTTCTCGCGGGGGGGCGTCTTTGAAGAGACCCAGTACTTC

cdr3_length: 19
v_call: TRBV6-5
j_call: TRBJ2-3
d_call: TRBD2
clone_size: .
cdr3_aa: CASRPPPELAGGPVDTQYF
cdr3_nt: TGTGCCAGCAGGCCCCCCCCTGAGCTAGCGGGAGGCCCAGTAGATACGCAGTATTTT

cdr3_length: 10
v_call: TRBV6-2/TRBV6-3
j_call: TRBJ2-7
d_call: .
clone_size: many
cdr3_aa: CASSGYEQYF
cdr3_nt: TGTGCCAGCAGTGGATACGAGCAGTACTTC

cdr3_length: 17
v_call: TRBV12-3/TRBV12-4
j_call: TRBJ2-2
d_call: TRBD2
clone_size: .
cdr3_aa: CASSSEGSGSETGELFF
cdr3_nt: TGTGCCAGCAGCTCCGAAGGGAGCGGGAGTGAGACCGGGGAGCTGTTTTTT

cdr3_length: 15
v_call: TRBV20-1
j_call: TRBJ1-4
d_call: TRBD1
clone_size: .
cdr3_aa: CSASKGQAFNEKLFF
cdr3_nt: TGCAGTGCTAGCAAGGGACAGGCATTTAATGAAAAACTGTTTTTT

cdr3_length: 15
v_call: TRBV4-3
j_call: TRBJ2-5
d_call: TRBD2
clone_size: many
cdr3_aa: CASSNGRAIEETQYF
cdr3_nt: TGCGCCAGCAGCAACGGGAGGGCCATTGAAGAGACCCAGTACTTC

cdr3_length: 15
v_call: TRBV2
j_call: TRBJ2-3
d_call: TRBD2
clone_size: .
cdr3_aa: CASRGSGFSTDTRYF
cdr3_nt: TGTGCCAGCAGGGGTAGCGGGTTCAGCACAGATACGCGGTATTTT

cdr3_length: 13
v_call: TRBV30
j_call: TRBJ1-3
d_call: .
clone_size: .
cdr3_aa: CALTGPSGNTIYF
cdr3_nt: TGTGCCTTGACAGGCCCCTCTGGAAACACCATATATTTT

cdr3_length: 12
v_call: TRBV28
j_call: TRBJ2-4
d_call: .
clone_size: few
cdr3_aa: CASSSNSVIQYF
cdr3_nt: TGTGCCAGCAGTTCCAACTCCGTAATTCAGTACTTC

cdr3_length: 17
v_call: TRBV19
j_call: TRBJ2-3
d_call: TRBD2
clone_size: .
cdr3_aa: CASSPTSGGAGFDTQYF
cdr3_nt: TGTGCCAGTAGCCCAACTAGCGGGGGGGCCGGGTTCGATACGCAGTATTTT

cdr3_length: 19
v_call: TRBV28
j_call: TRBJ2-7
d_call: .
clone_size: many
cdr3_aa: CASSSRAHPNKEGFYEQYF
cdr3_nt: TGTGCCAGCAGCTCCCGCGCCCACCCAAACAAGGAGGGATTCTACGAGCAGTACTTC

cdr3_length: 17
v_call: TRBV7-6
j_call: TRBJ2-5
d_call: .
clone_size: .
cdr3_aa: CASSPLTGTRNRETQYF
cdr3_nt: TGTGCCAGCAGCCCACTCACCGGGACACGAAACCGAGAGACCCAGTACTTC

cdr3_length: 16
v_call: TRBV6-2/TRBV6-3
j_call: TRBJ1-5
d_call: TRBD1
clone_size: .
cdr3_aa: CASNQRQGLGNQPQHF
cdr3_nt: TGTGCCAGCAACCAAAGACAGGGCTTAGGCAATCAGCCCCAGCATTTT

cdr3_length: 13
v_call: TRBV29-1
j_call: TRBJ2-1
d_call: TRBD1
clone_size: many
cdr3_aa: CSATGGTYNEQFF
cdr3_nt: TGCAGCGCAACAGGGGGCACTTACAATGAGCAGTTCTTC